Listed below are T cell receptor beta chains from one sample, sequenced in a study of shared clonotypes between healthy human individuals. Profiling relied on immunoSEQ multiplex PCR, and the TCRdb table lists in-frame clones only, not all of them. There are about 680,000 clones in the sample; 74% occur only once, and approximately 1.6% lies in the top ten. Sequencing was performed on memory CD4+ T cells sorted from blood. All receptors come from a woman in her twenties or thirties in good health. CDR3s include the opening cysteine and the closing phenylalanine or tryptophan. The D gene is left open where the match is weak. Not every row has a clone size; where given, it reads once, few, many or a size class.

D	V	J	size	CDR3	DNA
-	TRBV7-9	TRBJ1-2	-	CASSSSDRGYTF	TGTGCCAGCAGCTCGTCGGACCGTGGCTACACCTTC
TRBD2	TRBV10-3	TRBJ2-7	-	CAISRLADYEQYF	TGTGCCATCAGTAGACTAGCGGATTACGAGCAGTACTTC
-	TRBV5-4	TRBJ1-3	-	CASSLAGGTLGNTIYF	TGTGCCAGCAGCTTGGCCGGGGGGACACTTGGAAACACCATATATTTT
-	TRBV6-1	TRBJ1-2	-	CASSEQNYGYTF	TGTGCCAGCAGTGAACAAAACTATGGCTACACCTTC
-	TRBV5-1	TRBJ2-5	-	CASSRPDRDFEAQYF	TGCGCCAGCAGCCGACCCGACAGGGACTTCGAGGCCCAGTACTTC
-	TRBV28	TRBJ1-2	-	CASRTTVGGYGYTF	TGTGCCAGCAGGACGACTGTGGGGGGCTATGGCTACACCTTC
-	TRBV18	TRBJ2-7	few	CASSRNWGSYEQYF	TGTGCCAGCTCTCGGAATTGGGGCTCCTACGAGCAGTACTTC
-	TRBV19	TRBJ2-1	-	CASSIVGYNEQFF	TGTGCCAGTAGTATAGTAGGGTACAATGAGCAGTTCTTC
TRBD1	TRBV28	TRBJ1-3	-	CASSPRDRGNTIYF	TGTGCCAGCAGCCCCAGAGACAGGGGTAACACCATATATTTT
-	TRBV9	TRBJ2-3	few	CASSVQGSQPDTQYF	TGTGCCAGCAGCGTGCAGGGTTCCCAGCCAGATACGCAGTATTTT
-	TRBV18	TRBJ2-7	few	CASSPQGSTRNEQYF	TGTGCCAGCTCACCACAGGGCTCGACGAGGAACGAGCAGTACTTC
TRBD2	TRBV6-1	TRBJ2-7	-	CASRATSGSEQYF	TGTGCCAGCAGGGCGACTAGCGGGAGCGAGCAGTACTTC
-	TRBV19	TRBJ1-2	-	CASSNKGRTSNYGYTF	TGTGCCAGTAGTAATAAGGGCAGGACTTCGAACTATGGCTACACCTTC
TRBD1	TRBV6-6	TRBJ1-5	-	CASRDRLHQPQHF	TGTGCCAGTCGGGACAGGCTGCATCAGCCCCAGCATTTT
-	TRBV29-1	TRBJ2-7	few	CSVEFPGLTVRQYF	TGCAGCGTTGAATTTCCGGGACTCACTGTAAGGCAGTACTTC